Shown below are 18 T cell receptor beta chains from a single sample sequenced in a study of T cell changes during pregnancy in multiple sclerosis. Repertoires were generated with immunoSEQ multiplex PCR, while TCRdb's copy carries only in-frame clones and drops some. The table has about 27,000 clones, almost 90% seen once; the top ten hold roughly 8.3%. Sequenced here: CD8+ T cells from peripheral blood mononuclear cells, sampled in the second trimester of pregnancy. These receptors were taken from a female donor with multiple sclerosis, enrolled in a pregnancy study.

The J gene is TRBJ1-6, the V gene TRBV6-1; 7 bases are shared with TRBD1. V gave up 6 bases and J gave up 13 bases; unmatched junction bases: 6. Germline-derived CDR1 and CDR2 are MNHNS and SASEGT. There are 12 residues in the CDR3. This CDR3 reads CASRRDSRPLHF. Written as DNA, the CDR3 is TGTGCCAGCAGGAGGGACAGCCGGCCCCTCCACTTT.

This clone was picked up one time. The chain couples TRBV4-2 to TRBJ2-2; TRBD2 matches at 10 bases. The germline CDR1 and CDR2 sequences are LGHNA and YNFKEQ. The ends lost 2 bases at V and 3 bases at J; junction bases unmatched: 0. The length of the CDR3 is 15 residues. The CDR3 loop is CASSQLAGDTGELFF. CDR3 in DNA: TGTGCCAGCAGCCAACTAGCGGGGGACACCGGGGAGCTGTTTTTT.

The V and J genes are TRBV6-5 and TRBJ1-1; 8 bases line up with TRBD1. Germline CDR1 reads MNHEY; CDR2 reads SVGAGI. Losses at the gene ends were 6 bases for V and 4 bases for J; bases not matched to a gene: 1. The CDR3 is made up of 12 amino acids. Here the CDR3 DNA reads TGTGCCAGCAGAACAGGGGGCACTGAAGCTTTCTTT. This codes for CASRTGGTEAFF.

V gene TRBV5-6 combines with J gene TRBJ1-1; the match to TRBD1 covers 7 bases. V was clipped by 2 bases and J by 10 bases; unmatched bases: 11. The germline V gene has CDR1 SGHDT and CDR2 YYEEEE. The CDR3 has 14 residues. CDR3 loop: CASSFWTGPSGAFF. CDR3 DNA: TGTGCCAGCAGCTTTTGGACAGGCCCTTCGGGAGCTTTCTTT.

V gene TRBV9 combines with J gene TRBJ1-2; 10 positions match TRBD1. The CDR3 consists of 14 residues. The germline V gene has CDR1 SGDLS and CDR2 YYNGEE. With V trimmed by 8 bases and J by 3 bases, 7 bases remained unmatched. Here the CDR3 reads CASKGQGNHYGYTF. In nucleotides, the CDR3 is TGTGCCAGTAAGGGACAGGGGAACCACTATGGCTACACCTTC.

The rearrangement uses TRBV7-9 and TRBJ2-7, with 9 bases lining up with TRBD1. This CDR3 region has 15 residues. The V segment lost 5 bases and the J segment 5 bases; nucleotides outside the gene matches: 10. Germline V lookup: CDR1 SEHNR, CDR2 FQNEAQ (reference sequence). DNA for the CDR3: TGTGCCAGCAGCCAGCCCGGGACAGGGTCCCACGAGCAGTACTTC. Amino acid sequence: CASSQPGTGSHEQYF.

The chain joins TRBV6-5 to TRBJ2-7; no reliable D call. The CDR3 length is 16 residues. In germline, CDR1 is MNHEY, CDR2 SVGAGI. Trimming took off 1 base at V and 5 bases at J, with 18 bases between the two ends. The CDR3 nucleotides read TGTGCCAGCAGTTACTTGGGCAGCACAAATGGCCACGAGCAGTACTTC. Amino acids: CASSYLGSTNGHEQYF.

J is TRBJ2-1 and V is TRBV28, with 12 nucleotides matching TRBD2. The CDR3 consists of 15 residues. The germline V gene encodes CDR1 MDHEN and CDR2 SYDVKM. V lost 8 bases and J lost 9; bases outside the gene matches: 11. The CDR3 here is CASWGSSGGAIEQFF. In DNA form, the CDR3 reads TGTGCCAGCTGGGGATCTAGCGGGGGGGCCATTGAGCAGTTCTTC.

This clone was detected once. The V gene is TRBV18, the J gene TRBJ1-5; D is undetermined. Deletions cut 3 bases from V and 4 bases from J, with 10 bases between. Germline CDR1 KGHSH, CDR2 LQKENI. The CDR3 is 14 amino acids. The CDR3 DNA sequence: TGTGCCAGCTCACCGGTACAGAAAAATCAGCCCCAGCATTTT. Translating gives CASSPVQKNQPQHF.

The V gene is TRBV6-6, the J gene TRBJ1-4; 7 bases are a match to TRBD1. The length of the CDR3 is 15 residues. J gave up 8 bases and V 1 base, and 7 bases lay outside the gene matches. CDR1 is MNHNY and CDR2 is SVGAGI in the germline V gene (reference sequence). In DNA form, the CDR3 reads TGTGCCAGCAGTTACTTGACAGGGTTTCCGGAAAAACTGTTTTTT. Amino acid sequence: CASSYLTGFPEKLFF.

The chain uses TRBV5-6 and TRBJ2-1; 8 nucleotides align to TRBD1. Trimming took 4 bases from V and 12 from J; bases not matched to a gene: 9. The CDR3 extends over 13 amino acids. CDR1 is SGHDT, CDR2 YYEEEE, per germline. The CDR3 loop reads CASSLGTGIGQFF. CDR3 DNA: TGTGCCAGCAGCCTCGGGACAGGCATCGGGCAGTTCTTC. The variable domain in full, with the rest retrieved from reference TRBV5-6 and TRBJ2-1, is DAGVTQSPTHLIKTRGQQVTLRCSPKSGHDTVSWYQQALGQGPQFIFQYYEEEERQRGNFPDRFSGHQFPNYSSELNVNALLLGDSALYLCASSLGTGIGQFFGPGTRLTVL.

The chain is built from TRBV29-1 and TRBJ2-3; TRBD2 aligns across 8 bases. Germline CDR1 is SQVTM and CDR2 is ANQGSEA. The junction had 6 bases not matched to a gene; V was cut back by 4 bases and J by 0 bases. CDR3 length: 15 amino acids. The CDR3 coding sequence is TGCAGCGTTGGTTTGCGGGGGGTTAGCACAGATACGCAGTATTTT. It specifies CSVGLRGVSTDTQYF.

This chain connects TRBV6-5 to TRBJ1-2, with TRBD1 matching 7 bases. Germline CDR1 and CDR2: MNHEY and SVGAGI. J gave up 8 bases and V 4 bases, and 4 bases lay outside the gene matches. The CDR3 consists of 12 residues. CDR3 bases: TGTGCCAGCAGTTCGGACAGGCAAGGCTACACCTTC. This translates into CASSSDRQGYTF.

This sequence joins TRBV11-2 and TRBJ1-1; TRBD1 matches 12 bases. Germline CDR1 SGHAT, CDR2 FQNNGV. This CDR3 spans 15 amino acids. With 3 bases clipped from V and 6 bases from J, the junction kept 5 bases outside the gene matches. The CDR3 protein is CASSLGTGGAAEAFF. CDR3 sequence (DNA): TGTGCCAGCAGCTTGGGGACAGGGGGCGCCGCTGAAGCTTTCTTT.

Only a few counts were recorded for this clone. Other DNA sequences in this sample translate to the same CDR3. This chain connects TRBV5-1 to TRBJ2-3; 10 bases map to TRBD1. Germline V gene data show CDR1 as SGHRS and CDR2 as YFSETQ. The J segment lost 2 bases and the V segment lost 4 bases, leaving 4 bases of the junction unmatched. The CDR3 consists of 15 residues. CDR3 DNA sequence: TGCGCCAGCAGCCTAGGACAGGGGGACACAGATACGCAGTATTTT. Its translation: CASSLGQGDTDTQYF.

The rearrangement links TRBV2 to TRBJ2-2, with D perhaps TRBD2 (5 bases). V dropped 0 bases and J dropped 6 bases, with 11 bases sitting between them. CDR1 and CDR2 from the germline V gene are SNHLY and FYNNEI. This CDR3 is built from 15 residues. The DNA for the CDR3 is TGTGCCAGCAGTGAAGCACAGCGGATGGCCGGGGAGCTGTTTTTT. Translating it yields CASSEAQRMAGELFF.

The rearrangement joins TRBV9 to TRBJ1-4; D is perhaps TRBD1 (5 bases). V lost 0 bases and J lost 5, with 11 bases in between. Germline V gene lookup returns CDR1 SGDLS and CDR2 YYNGEE. CDR3 length: 15 residues. CDR3 amino acids: CASSVEAGRNEKLFF. As DNA, the CDR3 is TGTGCCAGCAGCGTAGAAGCAGGGCGGAATGAAAAACTGTTTTTT.

This clone was counted a single time. The chain is built from TRBV6-4 and TRBJ2-1; no clear D. CDR3 length equals 13 residues. Trimming removed 3 bases from V and 5 bases from J, with 8 bases in between. Germline loops: CDR1 MRHNA, CDR2 SNTAGT. CDR3: CASSESSNNEQFF. The CDR3 DNA sequence: TGTGCCAGCAGTGAGTCCAGTAACAATGAGCAGTTCTTC.